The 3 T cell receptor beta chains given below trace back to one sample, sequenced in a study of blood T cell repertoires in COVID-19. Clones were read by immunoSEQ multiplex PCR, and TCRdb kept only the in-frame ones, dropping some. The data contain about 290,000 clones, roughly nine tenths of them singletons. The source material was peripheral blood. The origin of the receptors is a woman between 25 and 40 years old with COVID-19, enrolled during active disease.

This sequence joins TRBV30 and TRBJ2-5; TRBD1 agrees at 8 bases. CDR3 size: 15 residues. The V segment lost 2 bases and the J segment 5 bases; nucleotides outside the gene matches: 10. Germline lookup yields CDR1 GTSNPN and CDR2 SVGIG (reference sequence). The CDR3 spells CAWSYTGGRRETQYF. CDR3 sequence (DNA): TGTGCCTGGAGTTACACAGGGGGGAGGCGGGAGACCCAGTACTTC.

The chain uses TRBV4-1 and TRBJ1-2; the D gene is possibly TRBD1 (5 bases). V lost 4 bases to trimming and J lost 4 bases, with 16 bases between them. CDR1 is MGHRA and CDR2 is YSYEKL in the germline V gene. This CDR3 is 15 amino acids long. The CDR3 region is CASSPSEGVGYGYTF. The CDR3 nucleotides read TGCGCCAGCAGCCCCTCTGAAGGGGTCGGCTATGGCTACACCTTC.

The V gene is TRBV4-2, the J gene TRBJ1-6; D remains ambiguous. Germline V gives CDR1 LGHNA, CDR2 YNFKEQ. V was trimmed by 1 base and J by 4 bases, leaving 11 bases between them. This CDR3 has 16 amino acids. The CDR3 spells CASSQGRTTYNSPLHF. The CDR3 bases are TGTGCCAGCAGCCAAGGACGGACTACATATAATTCACCCCTCCACTTT.